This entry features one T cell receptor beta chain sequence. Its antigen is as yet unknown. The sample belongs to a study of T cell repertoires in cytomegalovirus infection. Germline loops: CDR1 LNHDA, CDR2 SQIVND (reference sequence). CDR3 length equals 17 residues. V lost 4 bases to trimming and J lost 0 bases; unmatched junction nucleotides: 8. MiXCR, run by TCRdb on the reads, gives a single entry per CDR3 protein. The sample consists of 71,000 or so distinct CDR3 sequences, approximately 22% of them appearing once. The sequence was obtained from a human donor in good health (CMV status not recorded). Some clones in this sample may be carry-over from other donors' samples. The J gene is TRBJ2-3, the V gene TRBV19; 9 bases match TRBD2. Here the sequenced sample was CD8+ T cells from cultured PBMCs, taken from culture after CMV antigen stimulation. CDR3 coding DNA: TGTGCCAGTAGTACTCCTGGGACTAGCTTCAGCACAGATACGCAGTATTTT. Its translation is CASSTPGTSFSTDTQYF.